This T cell receptor (beta chain) was retrieved from a study of blood T cell repertoires in COVID-19. Study at large: Acute-phase and convalescent COVID-19 samples originated in the United States, Italy and Spain. From T cells, B-cell-depleted T cells, or PBMCs came the material, which was cDNA or gDNA.

Sequencing was performed with immunoSEQ multiplex PCR; in TCRdb, only in-frame clones are kept and a portion is missing. The sample includes roughly 150,000 clones, approximately 85% of them seen just once. The CDR3 sequence is 14 residues long. Turning to this clone: A read error may produce the germline difference seen at one junction end.

Source material: peripheral blood. This sequence joins TRBV23-1 and TRBJ2-5, with 8 bases lining up with TRBD1. TRBV23-1 is noted as an ORF with a role that remains uncertain. This clonotype originated in a woman aged 55 to 70 with COVID-19, enrolled during active disease. The CDR3 protein is CASRQSGGTETQYF. As DNA, the CDR3 is TGCGCCAGCAGACAATCAGGGGGCACTGAGACCCAGTACTTC.